The present entry profiles one TCR beta chain with its context. These data belong to a study of T cell changes during pregnancy in multiple sclerosis. Only in-frame clones appear in the TCRdb table, and some are missing; sequencing was by immunoSEQ multiplex PCR. The table shows about 40,000 clones, with about 91% occurring only once. V was shortened by 2 bases and J by 5 bases, with 15 bases between the two germline ends. CDR3 size: 15 residues. Germline V gene lookup returns CDR1 MNHEY and CDR2 SVGAGI. The source material was CD4+ T cells from peripheral blood mononuclear cells, sampled before pregnancy. The chain carries TRBV6-5 and TRBJ1-1; perhaps TRBD1 as D (5 bases). This receptor was taken from a female donor with multiple sclerosis, enrolled in a pregnancy study. The CDR3 DNA reads as TGTGCCAGCAGTTACCCCCGCGGGGGAGGAACTGAAGCTTTCTTT. Protein: CASSYPRGGGTEAFF.